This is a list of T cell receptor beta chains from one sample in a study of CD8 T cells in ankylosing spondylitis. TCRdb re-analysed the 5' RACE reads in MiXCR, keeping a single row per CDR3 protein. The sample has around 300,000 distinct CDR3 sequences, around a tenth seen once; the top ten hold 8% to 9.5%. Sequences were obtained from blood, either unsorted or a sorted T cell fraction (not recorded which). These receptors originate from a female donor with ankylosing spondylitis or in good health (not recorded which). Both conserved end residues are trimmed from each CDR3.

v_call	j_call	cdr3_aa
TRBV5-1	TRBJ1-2	ASSSDLRSGYT
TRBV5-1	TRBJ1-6	ASSLGGDSGSPLH
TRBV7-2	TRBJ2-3	ASSYSSGGGADTQY
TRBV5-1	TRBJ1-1	ASSFGWDTEAF
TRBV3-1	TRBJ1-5	ASSAGTDLRYSNQPQH
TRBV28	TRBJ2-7	ASETQGQAPYEQY
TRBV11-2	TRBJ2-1	ASSPKGGMVEQF
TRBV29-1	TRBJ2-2	SVGGSGNHGELF
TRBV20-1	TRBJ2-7	SAAGTGAYEQY
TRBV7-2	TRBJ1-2	ASTLQGLYGYT
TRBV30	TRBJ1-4	AWSPSLEKLF
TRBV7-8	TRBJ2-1	ASSSSPPTGLSEQF
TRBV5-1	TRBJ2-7	ASSLTTSGGTYEQY
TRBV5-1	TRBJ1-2	ASSLEAAYYGYT
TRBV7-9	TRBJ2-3	ASSPRGGTDTQY
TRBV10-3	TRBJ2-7	AISPARALEQY
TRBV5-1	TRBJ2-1	ASSPRQVSSYNEQF
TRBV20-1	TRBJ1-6	SARPNRVDSPLH
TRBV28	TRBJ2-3	ASSFGPPGQGNTDTQY
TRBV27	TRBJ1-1	ASNLGVKGNTEAF
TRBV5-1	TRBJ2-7	ASSYLGLYEQY
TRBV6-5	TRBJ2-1	ASSYSILGQGDEQF
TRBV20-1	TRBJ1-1	SARRRQGAPGTEAF
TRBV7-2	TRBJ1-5	ASSSDSTFQPQH
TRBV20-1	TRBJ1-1	SASRGLGAEAF
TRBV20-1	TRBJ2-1	SAPGGGSQF
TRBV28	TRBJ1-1	ASTPGLSEAF
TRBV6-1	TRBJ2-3	ASSANSRGSGRATAQY
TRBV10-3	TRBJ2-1	AIQLAGANNEQF
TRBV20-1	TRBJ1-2	SARFEGLLQGYGYT
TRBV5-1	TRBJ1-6	ASSLGEGSSPLH
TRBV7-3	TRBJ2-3	ASSFQVNGDTQY
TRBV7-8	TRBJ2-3	ASMTGARTGITHTQY
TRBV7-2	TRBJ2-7	ASSSNGGTSYEQY
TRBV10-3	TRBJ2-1	AISELGSEQF
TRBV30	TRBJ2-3	AWSPNRDRGVKGTDTQY
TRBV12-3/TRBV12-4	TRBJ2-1	ASRRQGGDYNEQF
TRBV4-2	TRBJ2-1	ASSQEPSGIGNEQF
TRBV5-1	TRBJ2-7	ASRDGTTSYEQY
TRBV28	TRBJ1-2	ASSSGLRNSVYGYT
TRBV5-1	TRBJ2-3	ASSLVGQNTDTQY
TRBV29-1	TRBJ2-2	SPVETFQDSSNTGELF
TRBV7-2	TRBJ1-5	ASSLVGRGPLDQPQH
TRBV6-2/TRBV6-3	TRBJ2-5	ASSYGRSETQY
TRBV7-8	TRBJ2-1	ASSLGVGPRSSYNEQF
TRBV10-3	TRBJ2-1	AISVGDNEQF
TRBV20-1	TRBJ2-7	SAWPPSAYEQY
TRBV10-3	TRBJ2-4	AISGGTEGNIQY
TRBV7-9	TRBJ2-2	ASSGPPGPGGELF
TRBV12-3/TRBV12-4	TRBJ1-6	ASRAALFLPLH
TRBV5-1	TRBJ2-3	ASSLTAAPSTDTQY
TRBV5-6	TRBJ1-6	ASSFQVPPLH
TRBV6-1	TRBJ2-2	ASSKGRLFTGELF
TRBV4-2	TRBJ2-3	ASSQVRSGTSQTKTDTQY
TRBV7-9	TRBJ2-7	ASRAQYEQY
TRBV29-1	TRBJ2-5	SVEDPAGRETQY
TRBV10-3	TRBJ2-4	AISESKGGQGVKNIQY
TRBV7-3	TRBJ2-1	ASSLGPAGYNEQF